The 13 T cell receptor beta chains below come from one sample, sequenced in a study of blood T cell repertoires in COVID-19. Assay used: immunoSEQ multiplex PCR; TCRdb lists only in-frame clones, some missing. This sample has fewer than 200,000 clones, with about 85% found just once. Sequenced: peripheral blood. The receptors shown here come from a man in his forties with acute or convalescent COVID-19.

This clone was seen only a few times. This chain joins TRBV5-1 and TRBJ1-1, with 9 bases aligning to TRBD1. With V trimmed by 4 bases and J by 4 bases, 8 bases remained unmatched. Germline V gene sequence: CDR1 SGHRS, CDR2 YFSETQ. This CDR3 spans 15 amino acids. CDR3 in amino acids: CASSPQGAAGTEAFF. In DNA form, the CDR3 reads TGCGCCAGCAGCCCACAGGGGGCGGCGGGCACTGAAGCTTTCTTT.

This clone was recorded once. The V and J genes are TRBV9 and TRBJ1-1, with D uncertain. The CDR3 length is 14 residues. Trimming pared 0 bases from V and 2 bases from J, leaving 8 bases between. The germline V gene encodes CDR1 SGDLS and CDR2 YYNGEE. The CDR3 protein is CASSVASDNTEAFF. In DNA form, the CDR3 reads TGTGCCAGCAGCGTAGCCAGCGATAACACTGAAGCTTTCTTT.

V and J are TRBV3-1 (or the pseudogene TRBV3-2) and TRBJ2-3, with 7 nucleotides matching TRBD1. There are 15 residues in the CDR3. J was trimmed by 4 bases and V by 1 base; bases with no gene match: 5. CDR1 and CDR2 (germline): LGHDT, YNNKEL (reference sequence). CDR3 in amino acids: CASSQAVTGADTQYF. The CDR3 nucleotides are TGTGCCAGCAGCCAAGCGGTAACAGGGGCAGATACGCAGTATTTT.

The rearrangement links TRBV28 to TRBJ1-2; 7 bases map to TRBD1. CDR3 length: 13 amino acids. Trimming at V came to 4 bases and at J to 4 bases, leaving 3 bases not matched to a gene. In germline, CDR1 is MDHEN, CDR2 SYDVKM. CDR3 sequence (DNA): TGTGCCAGCAGTTATGGACAGGCCTATGGCTACACCTTC. This sequence encodes CASSYGQAYGYTF.

The V gene is TRBV11-2, the J gene TRBJ2-3; D unresolved. Trimming left V 5 bases short and J 3 bases short, with 9 bases between. Germline values: CDR1 SGHAT, CDR2 FQNNGV. The CDR3 runs 13 residues. CDR3: CASSPAKTDTQYF. For the CDR3, the DNA is TGTGCCAGCAGCCCCGCGAAGACAGATACGCAGTATTTT. Supplemented by reference TRBV11-2 and TRBJ2-3, the full variable domain reads EAGVAQSPRYKIIEKRQSVAFWCNPISGHATLYWYQQILGQGPKLLIQFQNNGVVDDSQLPKDRFSAERLKGVDSTLKIQPAKLEDSAVYLCASSPAKTDTQYFGPGTRLTVL.

The rearrangement uses TRBV9 and TRBJ2-3; possibly TRBD2 for D (6 bases). Between the trimmed V and J ends, which lost 0 bases and 3 bases, there was a span of 20 bases. The CDR3 has 18 residues. The germline V gene encodes CDR1 SGDLS and CDR2 YYNGEE. The CDR3 nucleotides read TGTGCCAGCAGCGTAGCTGGATGGGGGGTCCAGGGAACAGATACGCAGTATTTT. Its translation is CASSVAGWGVQGTDTQYF.

A single count supports this clone. The chain recombines TRBV27 with TRBJ2-7; the match to TRBD1 covers 8 bases. Germline trimming cut 6 bases from V and 2 bases from J; bases unmatched to any gene: 6. Germline V gives CDR1 MNHEY, CDR2 SMNVEV (reference sequence). CDR3 length: 14 amino acids. The CDR3 DNA follows: TGTGCCAGCAGACTCGGGACAGGCCCCTACGAGCAGTACTTC. Its translation is CASRLGTGPYEQYF.

V and J are TRBV5-1 and TRBJ2-7, with D uncertain. Germline V CDR1 and CDR2: SGHRS, YFSETQ. This CDR3 comprises 16 residues. Trimming took off 0 bases at V and 2 bases at J, with 15 bases between the two ends. The CDR3 DNA follows: TGCGCCAGCAGCTTGGAGTCTGGCGGAATAACCTACGAGCAGTACTTC. Amino acid sequence: CASSLESGGITYEQYF.

The chain employs TRBV7-8 and TRBJ1-5; 10 bases map to TRBD1. There are 14 residues in the CDR3. Germline CDR1 is SGHVS and CDR2 is FQNEAQ. The trim removed 5 bases at V and 7 bases at J, leaving 5 bases unmatched. The CDR3 protein is CASSADRGGQPQHF. CDR3 DNA: TGTGCCAGCAGCGCGGACAGGGGGGGACAGCCCCAGCATTTT.

This chain links TRBV2 with TRBJ2-7; 7 bases are shared with TRBD1. The V gene end was trimmed by 4 bases and the J gene end by 12 bases; junction bases not matched to a gene: 9. CDR3 length equals 12 residues. Germline V gene data show CDR1 as SNHLY and CDR2 as FYNNEI. In DNA form, the CDR3 reads TGTGCCAGCAGTGCAGGTTCCGGGACAGTGTACTTC. This translates into CASSAGSGTVYF.

The genes are TRBV2 and TRBJ2-7, with D perhaps matching TRBD1 (6 bases). The CDR3 is 16 residues long. V shed 0 bases and J shed 2 bases, with 14 bases lying between them. CDR1 SNHLY and CDR2 FYNNEI come from the germline V gene. CDR3 amino acids: CASSEAVQGWTYEQYF. In DNA form, the CDR3 reads TGTGCCAGCAGTGAAGCGGTTCAGGGGTGGACCTACGAGCAGTACTTC.

Worth noting for this clone: Its ends do not fully match the called genes, so a read error is possible. This chain joins TRBV18 and TRBJ1-5; a possible D gene is TRBD1 (6 bases). Germline V gene data show CDR1 as KGHSH and CDR2 as LQKENI. There are 15 residues in the CDR3. This CDR3 is CASSLSDSSNQPRHF. CDR3 nucleotide sequence: TGTGCCAGCTCACTTTCGGACAGTAGCAATCAGCCCCGGCATTTT.

The CDR3, as DNA: TGTGCCAGCAGCTTAAACACAGGGGGCCAGGAGACCCAGTACTTC. It codes for CASSLNTGGQETQYF. The chain carries TRBV7-3 and TRBJ2-5; 9 positions agree with TRBD1. The junction had 5 bases not matched to a gene; V was cut back by 1 base and J by 5 bases. Looked up from germline, CDR1 is SGHTA and CDR2 is FQGTGA. This CDR3 is built from 15 residues.